The T cell receptor (beta chain) described here comes from a study of pediatric ulcerative colitis. Some clones are missing from TCRdb's copy, which holds only in-frame ones; the method was immunoSEQ multiplex PCR. The sample carries approximately 60,000 clones, roughly nine tenths recorded once. Notes on this clone: Its target is not known.

CDR3 length equals 16 residues. Germline V gene lookup returns CDR1 MNHEY and CDR2 SMNVEV (reference sequence). Trimming cost V 5 bases and J 0 bases, with 17 bases left between them. Blood was drawn at the time of colonoscopy. Study-level points and caveats: A couple of patients' blood samples yielded substantially fewer templates. Ulcerative colitis patients shared more blood-rectal clones than controls.

This receptor was taken from a boy aged 5 to 17 with severe ulcerative colitis. This chain connects TRBV27 to TRBJ2-7, with D tentatively TRBD2 (6 bases). Specimen: blood. CDR3 sequence reads: CASSPRLAETSYEQYF. CDR3 bases: TGTGCCAGCAGTCCTAGATTAGCGGAGACCTCCTACGAGCAGTACTTC.